These 8 T cell receptor beta chains share one sample of origin, sequenced in a study of T cells after yellow fever vaccination (dated by TCRdb to the late 2010s). Library generation was performed with 5' RACE. The instrument given in TCRdb is Illumina HiSeq 2500. Through fastp at Q25 and MiXCR, TCRdb rebuilt clones from the public reads, retaining in-frame beta chains. Each entry is one CDR3 protein sequence, shown with its most common DNA and genes. The sample table holds approximately 180,000 distinct CDR3 sequences, of which about 6% were seen once. The ten most abundant clones make up under 3% of the sample. The intended sense of this specimen's treatment or condition label: live attenuated yellow fever vaccine strain. The sample consisted of CD4+ T cells sorted from PBMCs, taken on the day of the first yellow fever vaccination. These receptor sequences come from a man younger than 35 who received the YFV17D yellow fever vaccine.

V and J are TRBV18 and TRBJ1-2; 10 bases agree with TRBD1. V trimming: 4 bases; J trimming: 7 bases; junction bases outside the gene matches: 15. CDR1 is KGHSH, CDR2 LQKENI, per germline. This CDR3 has 17 amino acids. The CDR3 DNA reads TGTGCCAGCTCACTTACTGTAGTTCGGGACAGGGGCCTTGGCTACACCTTC. It yields the protein CASSLTVVRDRGLGYTF.

This clonotype was recorded a few times. This chain joins TRBV5-4 and TRBJ2-1, with 7 bases identical to TRBD2. The CDR3 has 15 residues. Trimming took 1 base from V and 4 from J; bases not matched to a gene: 5. Germline CDR1 is SGHNT and CDR2 is YYREEE (reference sequence). CDR3 region: CASSLWRGLYNEQFF. The CDR3 DNA follows: TGTGCCAGCAGCTTGTGGAGGGGACTATACAATGAGCAGTTCTTC.

This clonotype has more than one count but fewer than ten. This chain connects TRBV10-3 to TRBJ1-2, with TRBD1 matching over 9 bases. V was clipped by 6 bases and J by 8 bases; unmatched bases: 13. Germline CDR1 ENHRY, CDR2 SYGVKD. The CDR3 runs to 15 residues. The CDR3 nucleotides read TGTGCCATCAGAGGCGGACAGGGGATATGGGAAGGCTACACCTTC. As protein: CAIRGGQGIWEGYTF.

V is TRBV20-1 and J is TRBJ1-1; D not certain. V was pared by 8 bases and J by 7 bases, with 17 bases between. The CDR3 length is 12 residues. Germline assignment: CDR1 DFQATT and CDR2 SNEGSKA (reference sequence). The CDR3 reads CSLGSPTSEAFF. CDR3 sequence (DNA): TGCAGTTTAGGGAGCCCAACGAGTGAAGCTTTCTTT.

This clonotype was recorded many times. V is TRBV5-1 and J is TRBJ2-5; TRBD2 is a possible D gene (5 bases). This CDR3 has 12 residues. Trimming took 4 bases from V and 5 from J, leaving 9 bases between them. Germline V lookup: CDR1 SGHRS, CDR2 YFSETQ. The CDR3 DNA reads TGCGCCAGCAGCGTAACGGGGGAGACCCAGTACTTC. Translation gives CASSVTGETQYF.

This chain joins TRBV19 and TRBJ2-1; the D gene is possibly TRBD2 (6 bases). From germline, CDR1 is LNHDA and CDR2 SQIVND (reference sequence). The length of the CDR3 is 14 residues. V lost 4 bases to trimming and J lost 4 bases, with 11 bases between them. In DNA form, the CDR3 reads TGTGCCAGTAGTAGGGAGGCAGGGTACAATGAGCAGTTCTTC. The encoded protein is CASSREAGYNEQFF.

The J gene is TRBJ2-7, the V gene TRBV12-3 or TRBV12-4; 7 bases are a match to TRBD1. After removal of 3 bases from V and 0 bases from J, the junction contained 2 bases not matched to a gene. CDR3 size: 14 residues. For the CDR3, the DNA is TGTGCCAGCAGTTTGGGACAGTACTCCTACGAGCAGTACTTC. It translates to CASSLGQYSYEQYF.

This clonotype was counted at least ten times. The V call is TRBV9, the J call TRBJ2-1; a possible D gene is TRBD1 (7 bases). Germline V CDR1 and CDR2: SGDLS, YYNGEE. The CDR3 extends over 15 amino acids. With 4 bases removed from V and 4 bases from J, the gap between germline ends came to 15 bases. The CDR3 sequence is CASSLGGGQYNEQFF. CDR3 in DNA: TGTGCCAGCAGCCTAGGAGGGGGCCAGTACAATGAGCAGTTCTTC. The entire variable domain, with the rest obtained from reference TRBV9 and TRBJ2-1, is as follows: DSGVTQTPKHLITATGQRVTLRCSPRSGDLSVYWYQQSLDQGLQFLIQYYNGEERAKGNILERFSAQQFPDLHSELNLSSLELGDSALYFCASSLGGGQYNEQFFGPGTRLTVL.